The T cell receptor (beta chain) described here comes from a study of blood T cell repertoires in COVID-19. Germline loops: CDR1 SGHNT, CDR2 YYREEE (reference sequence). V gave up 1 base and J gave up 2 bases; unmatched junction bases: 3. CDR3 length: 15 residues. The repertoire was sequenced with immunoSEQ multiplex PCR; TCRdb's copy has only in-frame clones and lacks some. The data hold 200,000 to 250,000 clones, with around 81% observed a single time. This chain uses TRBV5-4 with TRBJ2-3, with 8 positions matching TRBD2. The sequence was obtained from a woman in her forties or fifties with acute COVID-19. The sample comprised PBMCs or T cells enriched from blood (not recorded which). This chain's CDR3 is CASSLYGGATDTQYF. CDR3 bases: TGTGCCAGCAGCTTGTACGGGGGGGCCACAGATACGCAGTATTTT.